These 6 T cell receptor beta chains originate from one sample sequenced in a study of shared clonotypes between healthy human individuals (dated by TCRdb to 2020 to 2021). The library was made by the immunoSEQ multiplex PCR assay. TCRdb retrieved this table from immuneACCESS and kept in-frame rearrangements only. Not all clones are present; in checked studies, unresolved V genes account for under half, and no reason is known for the remainder. For this sample there are hundreds of thousands of clones; roughly 83% appear just once. About 12% of the sample rests with the top ten. Sequenced: PBMCs. The receptors originated from a woman between 40 and 55 years old in good health. Some clones in this sample may be carry-over from other donors' samples.

The V gene is TRBV5-1, the J gene TRBJ2-5; maybe TRBD2 (5 bases). This CDR3 has 15 amino acids. Trimming removed 7 bases from V and 2 bases from J, with 18 bases in between. Germline CDR1 reads SGHRS; CDR2 reads YFSETQ. The CDR3 DNA follows: TGCGCCAGCTCCACCCAAACCGGGGTGCAAGAGACCCAGTACTTC. Its protein is CASSTQTGVQETQYF.

This chain joins TRBV18 and TRBJ1-1, with a possible D match to TRBD1 (5 bases). Germline V gives CDR1 KGHSH, CDR2 LQKENI. There are 14 residues in the CDR3. Trimming left V 5 bases short and J 1 base short, with 11 bases between. The CDR3 region is CASSGGARNTEAFF. The DNA for the CDR3 is TGTGCCAGCTCAGGAGGGGCGCGGAACACTGAAGCTTTCTTT. Combining the CDR3 with reference TRBV18 and TRBJ1-1 gives the whole variable domain NAGVMQNPRHLVRRRGQEARLRCSPMKGHSHVYWYRQLPEEGLKFMVYLQKENIIDESGMPKERFSAEFPKEGPSILRIQQVVRGDSAAYFCASSGGARNTEAFFGQGTRLTVV.

J is TRBJ2-3 and V is TRBV5-8; D remains unclear. The CDR3 has 18 residues. Germline V CDR1 and CDR2: SGHTS, YDEGEE. Trimming shortened V by 1 base and J by 4 bases, and 22 bases separated the two germline ends. CDR3 loop: CASSLPKIGLGGADTQYF. The CDR3 DNA sequence: TGTGCCAGCAGCTTGCCGAAAATCGGCCTAGGCGGCGCAGATACGCAGTATTTT. Supplemented by reference TRBV5-8 and TRBJ2-3, the full variable domain reads EAGVTQSPTHLIKTRGQQATLRCSPISGHTSVYWYQQALGLGLQFLLWYDEGEERNRGNFPPRFSGRQFPNYSSELNVNALELEDSALYLCASSLPKIGLGGADTQYFGPGTRLTVL.

V gene TRBV7-3 combines with J gene TRBJ2-7, with 9 bases fitting TRBD1. The CDR3 is 15 residues long. V shed 5 bases and J 5 bases; nucleotides not matched to a gene: 10. Germline CDR1 reads SGHTA; CDR2 reads FQGTGA. The CDR3 protein is CASSQHGTGSDEQYF. CDR3 nucleotide sequence: TGTGCCAGCAGCCAACACGGGACAGGGAGCGACGAGCAGTACTTC.

The chain combines TRBV5-4 with TRBJ2-5, with D hard to call. The CDR3 runs to 11 residues. Germline V CDR1 and CDR2: SGHNT, YYREEE (reference sequence). Trimming cost V 2 bases and J 5 bases, with 4 bases left between them. CDR3 DNA sequence: TGTGCCAGCAGCTTTTACGAGACCCAGTACTTC. This gives the protein CASSFYETQYF.

This chain connects TRBV29-1 to TRBJ2-1, with a possible D match to TRBD1 (5 bases). This CDR3 is built from 12 residues. Germline V gene sequence: CDR1 SQVTM, CDR2 ANQGSEA. Trimming removed 3 bases at V and 10 bases at J, with 13 bases between. The CDR3 DNA sequence: TGCAGCGTTGATCAGGGTATATGGGAGCAGTTCTTC. This gives the protein CSVDQGIWEQFF.